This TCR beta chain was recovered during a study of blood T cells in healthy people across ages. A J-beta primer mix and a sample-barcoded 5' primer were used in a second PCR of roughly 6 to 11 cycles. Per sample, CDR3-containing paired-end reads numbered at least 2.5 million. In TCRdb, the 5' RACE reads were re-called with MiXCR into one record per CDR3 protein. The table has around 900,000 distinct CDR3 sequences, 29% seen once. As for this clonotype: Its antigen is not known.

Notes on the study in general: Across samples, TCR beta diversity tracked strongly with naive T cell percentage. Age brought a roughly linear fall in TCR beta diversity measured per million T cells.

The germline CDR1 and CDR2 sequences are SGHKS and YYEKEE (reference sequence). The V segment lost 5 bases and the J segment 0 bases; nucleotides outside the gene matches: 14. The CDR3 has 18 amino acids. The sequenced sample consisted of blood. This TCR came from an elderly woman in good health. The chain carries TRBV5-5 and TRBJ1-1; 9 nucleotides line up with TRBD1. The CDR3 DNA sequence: TGTGCCAGCAGTCATCGGTCCGGGACAGGGCCCTTGAACACTGAAGCTTTCTTT. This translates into CASSHRSGTGPLNTEAFF.